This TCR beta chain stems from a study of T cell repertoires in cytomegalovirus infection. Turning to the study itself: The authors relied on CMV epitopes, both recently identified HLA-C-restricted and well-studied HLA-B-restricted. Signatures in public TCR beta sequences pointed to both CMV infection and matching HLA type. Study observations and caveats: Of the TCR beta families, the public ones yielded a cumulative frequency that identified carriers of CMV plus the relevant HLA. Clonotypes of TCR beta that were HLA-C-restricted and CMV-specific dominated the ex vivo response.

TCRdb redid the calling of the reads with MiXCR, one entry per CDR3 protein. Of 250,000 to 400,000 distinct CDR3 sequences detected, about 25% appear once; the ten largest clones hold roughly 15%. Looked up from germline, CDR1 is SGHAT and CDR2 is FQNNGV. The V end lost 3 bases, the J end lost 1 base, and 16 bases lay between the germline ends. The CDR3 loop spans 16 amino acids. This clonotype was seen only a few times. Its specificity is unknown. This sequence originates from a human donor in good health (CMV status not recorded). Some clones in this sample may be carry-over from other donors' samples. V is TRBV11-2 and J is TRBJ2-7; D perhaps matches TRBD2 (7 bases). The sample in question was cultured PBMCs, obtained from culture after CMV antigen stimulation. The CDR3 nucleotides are TGTGCCAGCAGCTTCGGAGGGGGGGAGAGGTCCTACGAGCAGTACGTC. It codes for CASSFGGGERSYEQYV.